Each of the 19 T cell receptor beta chains below was sequenced from the same sample in a study of T cells after yellow fever vaccination. TCRdb reprocessed the 5' RACE reads with MiXCR, giving one entry per CDR3 protein. Seen here are roughly 400,000 distinct CDR3 sequences, over 15% observed once, and the top ten hold 15% to 20%. This material consisted of PBMCs, taken before the yellow fever booster vaccination. The receptors come from a man between 18 and 29 years old who received the YFV17D yellow fever vaccine.

The chain recombines TRBV18 with TRBJ2-1; D perhaps matches TRBD2 (5 bases). Trimming pared 6 bases from V and 3 bases from J, leaving 12 bases between. The CDR3 totals 14 residues. Per germline, CDR1 KGHSH and CDR2 LQKENI. The DNA of the CDR3 is TGTGCCAGCTCGAGGGAACAAATCTACAATGAGCAGTTCTTC. Translated, it gives CASSREQIYNEQFF.

This clonotype was counted only a few times. V and J are TRBV7-2 and TRBJ1-2; D is unresolved. The CDR3 is made up of 13 amino acids. Germline V CDR1 and CDR2: SGHTA, FQGNSA. V lost 5 bases to trimming and J lost 4 bases, with 11 bases between them. The CDR3 DNA follows: TGTGCCAGCAGCCTGGGGATGGGCTATGGCTACACCTTC. This sequence encodes CASSLGMGYGYTF.

This clonotype was found many times. The germline gene is not matched at one end of the junction; a read error may be the cause. The V and J genes are TRBV6-1 and TRBJ1-2; 9 bases agree with TRBD1. CDR1 is MNHNS, CDR2 SASEGT, per germline. The CDR3 covers 14 residues. The CDR3 spells CASTEGQGNYGYTF. The CDR3 bases are TGTGCCAGCACTGAAGGACAGGGGAACTATGGCTACACCTTC.

The J gene is TRBJ2-3, the V gene TRBV7-8; 10 positions agree with TRBD1. Germline V gene data show CDR1 as SGHVS and CDR2 as FQNEAQ. CDR3 length: 14 residues. The ends lost 6 bases at V and 4 bases at J; junction bases unmatched: 4. DNA of the CDR3: TGTGCCAGCAGGAGGACAGGGGGACCAGATACGCAGTATTTT. Protein product: CASRRTGGPDTQYF.

The rearrangement joins TRBV20-1 to TRBJ2-2, with D unresolved. The CDR3 spans 16 residues. The V end was cut by 0 bases, the J end by 0 bases, with 11 bases between. Germline assignment: CDR1 DFQATT and CDR2 SNEGSKA (reference sequence). Here the CDR3 DNA reads TGCAGTGCTAGAGATCTGGCGCAGCCGAACACCGGGGAGCTGTTTTTT. It is translated as CSARDLAQPNTGELFF.

V is TRBV4-1 and J is TRBJ2-2; D may correspond to TRBD1 or TRBD2 (5 bases each). The CDR3 length is 15 residues. Germline assignment: CDR1 MGHRA and CDR2 YSYEKL. The V end lost 9 bases, the J end lost 5 bases, and 19 bases lay between the germline ends. CDR3 loop: CASHKGSWGTGELFF. CDR3 nucleotides: TGCGCCAGTCACAAGGGCTCTTGGGGGACCGGGGAGCTGTTTTTT.

The CDR3 spells CASSQGYARGQIPGTNEKLFF. The CDR3 DNA reads as TGCGCCAGCAGCCAAGGATACGCGCGGGGACAGATTCCTGGGACTAATGAAAAACTGTTTTTT. The genes are TRBV4-3 and TRBJ1-4, with 7 bases that match TRBD1. The CDR3 has 21 residues. The V segment lost 1 base and the J segment 2 bases; nucleotides outside the gene matches: 19. The germline V gene encodes CDR1 LGHNA and CDR2 YSLEER.

This clonotype was picked up a small number of times. The chain employs TRBV4-2 and TRBJ2-3, with 7 bases that match TRBD2. There are 17 residues in the CDR3. V dropped 5 bases and J dropped 2; count of bases not matched to a gene: 13. In germline, CDR1 is LGHNA, CDR2 YNFKEQ. In DNA form, the CDR3 reads TGTGCCAGCAGCACCCAGTCGGGCGGGGGTTACACAGATACGCAGTATTTT. Amino acid sequence: CASSTQSGGGYTDTQYF.

This sequence joins TRBV4-2 and TRBJ2-2; weak D call: TRBD2 (6 bases). The CDR3 length is 18 residues. V was cut by 1 base and J by 2 bases, with 17 bases left in between. Germline CDR1 and CDR2: LGHNA and YNFKEQ. CDR3 in amino acids: CASSQVASSGANTGELFF. DNA for the CDR3: TGTGCCAGCAGCCAAGTGGCTAGTAGCGGAGCAAACACCGGGGAGCTGTTTTTT.

This clonotype was seen only a few times. This chain uses TRBV15 with TRBJ2-3; D is unresolved. V was trimmed by 0 bases and J by 6 bases, leaving 7 bases between them. The CDR3 has 13 amino acids. Looked up from germline, CDR1 is LNHNV and CDR2 is YYDKDF (reference sequence). The CDR3 nucleotides read TGTGCCACCAGCAGAGATCTGGCGGATACGCAGTATTTT. Amino acids: CATSRDLADTQYF.

V gene TRBV28 combines with J gene TRBJ2-3; TRBD2 matches 7 bases. Germline values: CDR1 MDHEN, CDR2 SYDVKM. V shed 5 bases and J 2 bases; nucleotides not matched to a gene: 7. The length of the CDR3 is 15 residues. For the CDR3, the DNA is TGTGCCAGCAGTGGGGGGGGTAGCCCCACAGATACGCAGTATTTT. Residues: CASSGGGSPTDTQYF. The full variable domain, completed using reference TRBV28 and TRBJ2-3, is DVKVTQSSRYLVKRTGEKVFLECVQDMDHENMFWYRQDPGLGLRLIYFSYDVKMKEKGDIPEGYSVSREKKERFSLILESASTNQTSMYLCASSGGGSPTDTQYFGPGTRLTVL.

The chain combines TRBV29-1 with TRBJ2-7, with D tentatively TRBD2 (5 bases). In germline, CDR1 is SQVTM, CDR2 ANQGSEA. CDR3 length: 13 amino acids. V lost 2 bases and J 6 bases, leaving 14 bases between the germline ends. The CDR3 loop is CSVENREPLEQYF. DNA of the CDR3: TGCAGCGTTGAAAATAGGGAGCCTCTCGAGCAGTACTTC.

This chain joins TRBV4-3 and TRBJ2-4; D assignment may be TRBD1 or TRBD2 (6 bases each). Trimming took off 1 base at V and 7 bases at J, with 14 bases between the two ends. CDR3 length: 15 amino acids. Per germline, CDR1 LGHNA and CDR2 YSLEER. The CDR3 spells CASSQGTGGENIQYF. CDR3 DNA sequence: TGCGCCAGCAGCCAAGGAACCGGGGGCGAGAACATTCAGTACTTC.

This clonotype was counted many times. Here the CDR3 reads CASSEQQNTEAFF. In DNA, the CDR3 is TGTGCCAGCAGCGAGCAGCAGAACACTGAAGCTTTCTTT. The J gene is TRBJ1-1, the V gene TRBV7-9; D gene uncertain. This CDR3 comprises 13 residues. V lost 5 bases and J 1 base, leaving 8 bases between the germline ends. Germline V gene lookup returns CDR1 SEHNR and CDR2 FQNEAQ (reference sequence).

This clonotype has more than one count but fewer than ten. V gene TRBV19 combines with J gene TRBJ1-2; D might be TRBD1 (5 bases). Germline V lookup: CDR1 LNHDA, CDR2 SQIVND (reference sequence). Trimming took 3 bases from V and 7 from J, leaving 12 bases between them. CDR3 size: 13 residues. The CDR3 here is CASSIDRWGGYTF. The DNA for the CDR3 is TGTGCCAGTAGTATCGACAGATGGGGTGGCTACACCTTC.

The chain couples TRBV5-1 to TRBJ1-1, with D unresolved. Trimming stripped 0 bases from V and 10 bases from J, with 13 bases between. The CDR3 has 13 amino acids. The V gene's germline CDR1 is SGHRS and CDR2 YFSETQ. The CDR3 DNA follows: TGCGCCAGCAGCTTGGGACCGACCCGAGGAGCTTTCTTT. This codes for CASSLGPTRGAFF. Using reference TRBV5-1 and TRBJ1-1 for the parts outside the CDR3, the full variable domain is KAGVTQTPRYLIKTRGQQVTLSCSPISGHRSVSWYQQTPGQGLQFLFEYFSETQRNKGNFPGRFSGRQFSNSRSEMNVSTLELGDSALYLCASSLGPTRGAFFGQGTRLTVV.

This sequence joins TRBV15 and TRBJ2-1; 8 nucleotides line up with TRBD2. The CDR3 length is 16 residues. Germline V gene sequence: CDR1 LNHNV, CDR2 YYDKDF (reference sequence). Unmatched junction bases numbered 8, after V lost 0 bases and J lost 7 bases. For the CDR3, the DNA is TGTGCCACCAGCAGAGAGACCTCGGGGGGGTGGAATGAGCAGTTCTTC. Amino acids: CATSRETSGGWNEQFF.

V usage is TRBV6-5 and J usage is TRBJ1-3; no clear D. Trimming took 6 bases from V and 4 from J, leaving 10 bases between them. The CDR3 extends over 13 amino acids. CDR1 and CDR2 from the germline V gene are MNHEY and SVGAGI. Here the CDR3 DNA reads TGTGCCAGCAGCCCCAGTGCGGGAAACACCATATATTTT. This encodes CASSPSAGNTIYF.

V usage is TRBV29-1 and J usage is TRBJ2-5; unclear D gene. The germline V and J ends were trimmed by 4 bases and 2 bases, with 11 bases remaining between them. Germline V gene data show CDR1 as SQVTM and CDR2 as ANQGSEA. This CDR3 is built from 13 residues. CDR3 coding DNA: TGCAGCGTTGTAGGTCAAGCACAAGAGACCCAGTACTTC. Translating it yields CSVVGQAQETQYF. Looking up the rest from reference TRBV29-1 and TRBJ2-5 gives the full variable domain: SAVISQKPSRDICQRGTSLTIQCQVDSQVTMMFWYRQQPGQSLTLIATANQGSEATYESGFVIDKFPISRPNLTFSTLTVSNMSPEDSSIYLCSVVGQAQETQYFGPGTRLLVL.